These T cell receptor beta chains were read from a single sample in a study of cytomegalovirus exposure and HLA in healthy donors. Assay: immunoSEQ multiplex PCR; the TCRdb copy retains only in-frame clones and omits some. The top ten hold approximately 10% of the sample, which has 100,000 to 150,000 clones, 80% seen once. The sample consisted of PBMCs. The receptor set was obtained from a man younger than 40 in good health and CMV-seropositive. Both conserved end residues are part of each CDR3. The D gene is left open where the match is weak. The size entry is marked missing in some rows and otherwise reads once, few, many or a size class.

J gene: TRBJ2-7; clone size: -; V gene: TRBV9; D gene: TRBD1; CDR3 protein: CASSVGDRGSYEQYF; CDR3 DNA: TGTGCCAGCAGCGTAGGAGACAGGGGCTCCTACGAGCAGTACTTC
J gene: TRBJ2-3; clone size: -; V gene: TRBV10-3; D gene: TRBD2; CDR3 protein: CAISPRLAGSTDTQYF; CDR3 DNA: TGTGCCATCAGTCCCCGGTTAGCGGGGAGCACAGATACGCAGTATTTT
J gene: TRBJ2-7; clone size: -; V gene: TRBV5-1; D gene: TRBD2; CDR3 protein: CASSLTAGGPKEQYF; CDR3 DNA: TGCGCCAGCAGCTTGACAGCGGGGGGGCCGAAAGAGCAGTACTTC
J gene: TRBJ1-1; clone size: -; V gene: TRBV5-6; D gene: -; CDR3 protein: CASSFPTENTEAFF; CDR3 DNA: TGTGCCAGCAGCTTTCCTACAGAGAACACTGAAGCTTTCTTT
J gene: TRBJ2-7; clone size: -; V gene: TRBV7-2; D gene: TRBD2; CDR3 protein: CASSLARGGLYEQYF; CDR3 DNA: TGTGCCAGCAGCTTAGCGCGGGGGGGGCTCTACGAGCAGTACTTC
J gene: TRBJ1-6; clone size: few; V gene: TRBV6-1; D gene: -; CDR3 protein: CASSEGSGRYNSPLHF; CDR3 DNA: TGTGCCAGCAGTGAAGGGTCGGGTCGGTATAATTCACCCCTCCACTTT
J gene: TRBJ2-7; clone size: -; V gene: TRBV29-1; D gene: -; CDR3 protein: CSVRDIESYEQYF; CDR3 DNA: TGCAGCGTTAGAGACATTGAATCCTACGAGCAGTACTTC
J gene: TRBJ2-7; clone size: -; V gene: TRBV6-1; D gene: -; CDR3 protein: CASGTGPYEQYF; CDR3 DNA: TGTGCCAGCGGTACAGGGCCTTACGAGCAGTACTTC
J gene: TRBJ2-5; clone size: -; V gene: TRBV6-4; D gene: TRBD2; CDR3 protein: CASSDREGETQYF; CDR3 DNA: TGTGCCAGCAGTGACAGGGAGGGAGAGACCCAGTACTTC
J gene: TRBJ2-3; clone size: -; V gene: TRBV6-1; D gene: TRBD2; CDR3 protein: CAGLERGGFTDTQYF; CDR3 DNA: TGTGCCGGCCTTGAGCGGGGGGGTTTCACAGATACGCAGTATTTT
J gene: TRBJ2-7; clone size: -; V gene: TRBV2; D gene: -; CDR3 protein: CASRPDIFPYEQYF; CDR3 DNA: TGTGCCAGCAGACCCGACATTTTTCCCTACGAGCAGTACTTC
J gene: TRBJ1-4; clone size: -; V gene: TRBV10-3; D gene: -; CDR3 protein: CAISEAGGHEKLFF; CDR3 DNA: TGTGCCATCAGTGAGGCGGGCGGCCATGAAAAACTGTTTTTT
J gene: TRBJ1-5; clone size: -; V gene: TRBV10-3; D gene: TRBD1; CDR3 protein: CAISPGQGAKPQHF; CDR3 DNA: TGTGCCATCAGCCCGGGACAGGGGGCGAAGCCCCAGCATTTT
J gene: TRBJ1-2; clone size: -; V gene: TRBV19; D gene: -; CDR3 protein: CASSWRGGYTF; CDR3 DNA: TGTGCCAGTAGTTGGCGCGGTGGCTACACCTTC
J gene: TRBJ1-5; clone size: -; V gene: TRBV4-2; D gene: -; CDR3 protein: CASSQDILGEGWDQPQHF; CDR3 DNA: TGTGCCAGCAGCCAAGATATACTAGGGGAGGGTTGGGATCAGCCCCAGCATTTT
J gene: TRBJ1-1; clone size: few; V gene: TRBV7-2; D gene: -; CDR3 protein: CASSLRVDTEAFF; CDR3 DNA: TGTGCCAGCAGCTTACGGGTGGACACTGAAGCTTTCTTT
J gene: TRBJ2-3; clone size: -; V gene: TRBV5-1; D gene: -; CDR3 protein: CASSDRADHTDTQYF; CDR3 DNA: TGCGCCAGCAGCGACCGAGCGGACCACACAGATACGCAGTATTTT
J gene: TRBJ1-4; clone size: -; V gene: TRBV5-1; D gene: TRBD1; CDR3 protein: CASSGTGGKGEKLFF; CDR3 DNA: TGCGCCAGCAGTGGGACAGGGGGCAAAGGGGAAAAACTGTTTTTT
J gene: TRBJ1-5; clone size: -; V gene: TRBV6-1; D gene: -; CDR3 protein: CASISRTGSNQPQHF; CDR3 DNA: TGTGCCAGCATTTCAAGGACGGGGAGCAATCAGCCCCAGCATTTT
J gene: TRBJ1-5; clone size: -; V gene: TRBV7-8; D gene: TRBD1; CDR3 protein: CASSQGGNQPQHF; CDR3 DNA: TGTGCCAGCAGCCAGGGGGGCAATCAGCCCCAGCATTTT
J gene: TRBJ1-2; clone size: -; V gene: TRBV19; D gene: -; CDR3 protein: CATKGEHDYGYTF; CDR3 DNA: TGTGCCACAAAGGGGGAGCACGACTATGGCTACACCTTC
J gene: TRBJ2-5; clone size: -; V gene: TRBV27; D gene: TRBD2; CDR3 protein: CASSVGTNQETQYF; CDR3 DNA: TGTGCCAGCAGTGTCGGGACTAACCAAGAGACCCAGTACTTC
J gene: TRBJ1-1; clone size: -; V gene: TRBV7-9; D gene: -; CDR3 protein: CSSSSTANTEAFF; CDR3 DNA: TGTTCCAGCAGCTCGACAGCGAACACTGAAGCTTTCTTT
J gene: TRBJ1-5; clone size: few; V gene: TRBV28; D gene: -; CDR3 protein: CASSLKTGETQPQHF; CDR3 DNA: TGTGCCAGCAGTTTAAAGACAGGAGAGACTCAGCCCCAGCATTTT
J gene: TRBJ2-3; clone size: -; V gene: TRBV9; D gene: TRBD2; CDR3 protein: CASSSRTSGNTQYF; CDR3 DNA: TGTGCCAGCAGCTCCAGGACTAGCGGGAATACGCAGTATTTT
J gene: TRBJ1-4; clone size: -; V gene: TRBV5-1; D gene: -; CDR3 protein: CASSSDSFNEKLFF; CDR3 DNA: TGCGCCAGCAGCTCGGACAGTTTTAATGAGAAACTGTTTTTT
J gene: TRBJ1-5; clone size: -; V gene: TRBV6-1; D gene: TRBD1; CDR3 protein: CASSSTGGGSQPQHF; CDR3 DNA: TGTGCCAGCAGTTCCACAGGGGGAGGAAGTCAGCCCCAGCATTTT
J gene: TRBJ2-6; clone size: -; V gene: TRBV5-1; D gene: TRBD1; CDR3 protein: CASSSRTGDGANVLTF; CDR3 DNA: TGCGCCAGCAGCTCTCGGACAGGGGATGGGGCCAACGTCCTGACTTTC
J gene: TRBJ1-1; clone size: -; V gene: TRBV18; D gene: -; CDR3 protein: CASSQDRNTEAFF; CDR3 DNA: TGTGCCAGCTCTCAAGACAGGAACACTGAAGCTTTCTTT
J gene: TRBJ1-4; clone size: -; V gene: TRBV19; D gene: -; CDR3 protein: CASSPLDGGSEKLFF; CDR3 DNA: TGTGCCAGTAGTCCCCTTGACGGCGGCAGTGAAAAACTGTTTTTT
J gene: TRBJ2-7; clone size: -; V gene: TRBV15; D gene: -; CDR3 protein: CATSRDVGPSREQYF; CDR3 DNA: TGTGCCACCAGCAGAGATGTTGGGCCCTCCCGCGAGCAGTACTTC
J gene: TRBJ1-5; clone size: -; V gene: TRBV9; D gene: -; CDR3 protein: CASSSGGAGEHSNQPQHF; CDR3 DNA: TGTGCCAGCAGCTCGGGGGGGGCAGGGGAACATAGCAATCAGCCCCAGCATTTT
J gene: TRBJ1-1; clone size: -; V gene: TRBV27; D gene: TRBD1; CDR3 protein: CASSLVQGVVTEAFF; CDR3 DNA: TGTGCCAGCAGTTTAGTGCAGGGGGTCGTCACTGAAGCTTTCTTT
J gene: TRBJ2-1; clone size: -; V gene: TRBV7-6; D gene: -; CDR3 protein: CASSLEWGPQFF; CDR3 DNA: TGTGCCAGCAGCTTAGAGTGGGGGCCTCAGTTCTTC
J gene: TRBJ1-2; clone size: few; V gene: TRBV18; D gene: TRBD1; CDR3 protein: CASSPNRGPEGYGYTF; CDR3 DNA: TGTGCCAGCTCACCTAACAGGGGCCCGGAGGGCTATGGCTACACCTTC
J gene: TRBJ2-7; clone size: -; V gene: TRBV2; D gene: -; CDR3 protein: CASSEAGPLGEQYF; CDR3 DNA: TGTGCCAGCAGTGAGGCGGGGCCCCTGGGCGAGCAGTACTTC
J gene: TRBJ2-1; clone size: once; V gene: TRBV5-1; D gene: TRBD2; CDR3 protein: CASRGTSGASEQFF; CDR3 DNA: TGCGCCAGCAGGGGGACTAGCGGGGCGAGTGAGCAGTTCTTC
J gene: TRBJ2-7; clone size: -; V gene: TRBV10-2; D gene: TRBD1; CDR3 protein: CASADRGYEQYF; CDR3 DNA: TGCGCCAGCGCCGACAGGGGCTACGAGCAGTACTTC
J gene: TRBJ1-4; clone size: once; V gene: TRBV7-3; D gene: -; CDR3 protein: CASSLSRGEKLFF; CDR3 DNA: TGTGCCAGCAGCTTATCGAGGGGGGAAAAACTGTTTTTT
J gene: TRBJ1-5; clone size: -; V gene: TRBV5-5; D gene: -; CDR3 protein: CASSTQGYSNQPQHF; CDR3 DNA: TGTGCCAGCAGCACGCAGGGGTATAGCAATCAGCCCCAGCATTTT
J gene: TRBJ1-6; clone size: -; V gene: TRBV2; D gene: TRBD1; CDR3 protein: CASRDRGSSYNSPLHF; CDR3 DNA: TGTGCCAGCAGGGACAGGGGGAGCTCCTATAATTCACCCCTCCACTTT
J gene: TRBJ1-2; clone size: -; V gene: TRBV28; D gene: -; CDR3 protein: CASSLYREGYTF; CDR3 DNA: TGTGCCAGCAGTTTATACCGGGAAGGCTACACCTTC
J gene: TRBJ1-1; clone size: -; V gene: TRBV6-6; D gene: TRBD1; CDR3 protein: CASSSQGGNTEAFF; CDR3 DNA: TGTGCCAGCAGTTCACAGGGGGGGAACACTGAAGCTTTCTTT
J gene: TRBJ1-2; clone size: -; V gene: TRBV29-1; D gene: TRBD1; CDR3 protein: CSVESEGYTGDGYTF; CDR3 DNA: TGCAGCGTTGAATCCGAAGGGTATACAGGGGATGGCTACACCTTC
J gene: TRBJ2-7; clone size: -; V gene: TRBV6-5; D gene: -; CDR3 protein: CASSYEAGIYEQYF; CDR3 DNA: TGTGCCAGCAGTTACGAGGCAGGGATCTACGAGCAGTACTTC
J gene: TRBJ1-1; clone size: few; V gene: TRBV7-9; D gene: -; CDR3 protein: CASSLSPGRSNTEAFF; CDR3 DNA: TGTGCCAGCAGCTTATCACCAGGTCGTTCGAACACTGAAGCTTTCTTT
J gene: TRBJ1-6; clone size: -; V gene: TRBV2; D gene: -; CDR3 protein: CASSERSLNLNSPLHF; CDR3 DNA: TGTGCCAGCAGTGAACGGTCACTAAATCTTAATTCACCCCTCCACTTT
J gene: TRBJ2-5; clone size: once; V gene: TRBV5-1; D gene: -; CDR3 protein: CASSLSGSGEQYF; CDR3 DNA: TGCGCCAGCAGCCTGTCAGGGTCGGGGGAGCAGTACTTC